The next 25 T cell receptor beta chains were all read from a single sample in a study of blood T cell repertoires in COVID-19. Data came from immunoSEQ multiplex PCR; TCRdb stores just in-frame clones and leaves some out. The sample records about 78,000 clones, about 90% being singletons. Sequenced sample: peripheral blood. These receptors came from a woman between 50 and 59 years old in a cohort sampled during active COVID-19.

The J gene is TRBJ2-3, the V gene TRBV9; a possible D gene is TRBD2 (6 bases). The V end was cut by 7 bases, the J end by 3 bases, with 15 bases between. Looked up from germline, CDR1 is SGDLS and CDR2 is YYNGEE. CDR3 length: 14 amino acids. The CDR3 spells CASGNTGTTDTQYF. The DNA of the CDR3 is TGTGCCAGCGGCAATACCGGGACTACAGATACGCAGTATTTT.

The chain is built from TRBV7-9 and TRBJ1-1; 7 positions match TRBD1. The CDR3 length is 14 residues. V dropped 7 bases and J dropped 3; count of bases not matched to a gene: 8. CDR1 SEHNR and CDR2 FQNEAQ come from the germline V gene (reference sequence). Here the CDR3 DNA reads TGTGCCAGCACTCGTGACAGGGTCGACACTGAAGCTTTCTTT. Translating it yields CASTRDRVDTEAFF.

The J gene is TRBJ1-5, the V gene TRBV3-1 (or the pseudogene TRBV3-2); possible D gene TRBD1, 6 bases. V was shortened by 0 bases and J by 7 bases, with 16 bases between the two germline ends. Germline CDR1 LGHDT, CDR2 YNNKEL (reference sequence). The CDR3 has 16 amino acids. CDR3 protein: CASSQDLAGGGQPQHF. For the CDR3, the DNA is TGTGCCAGCAGCCAAGATCTAGCGGGGGGCGGACAGCCCCAGCATTTT.

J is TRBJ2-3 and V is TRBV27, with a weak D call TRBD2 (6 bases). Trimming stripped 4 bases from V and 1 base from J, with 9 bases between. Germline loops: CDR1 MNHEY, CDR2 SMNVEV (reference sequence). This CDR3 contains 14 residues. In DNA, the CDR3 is TGTGCCAGCAGTTCTAGCGCGGGCACAGATACGCAGTATTTT. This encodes CASSSSAGTDTQYF.

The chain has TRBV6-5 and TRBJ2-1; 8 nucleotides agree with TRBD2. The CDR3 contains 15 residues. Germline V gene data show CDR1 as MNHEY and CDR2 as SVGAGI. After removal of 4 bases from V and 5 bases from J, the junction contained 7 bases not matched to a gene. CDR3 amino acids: CASSSLLAANNEQFF. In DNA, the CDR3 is TGTGCCAGCAGTTCCTTACTAGCGGCTAACAATGAGCAGTTCTTC.

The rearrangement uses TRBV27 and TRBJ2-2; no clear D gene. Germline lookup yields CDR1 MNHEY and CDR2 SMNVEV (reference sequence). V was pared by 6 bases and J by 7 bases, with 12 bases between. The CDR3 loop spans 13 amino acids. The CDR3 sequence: CASRVSSIGELFF. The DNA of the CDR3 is TGTGCCAGCAGAGTTTCGTCTATCGGGGAGCTGTTTTTT.

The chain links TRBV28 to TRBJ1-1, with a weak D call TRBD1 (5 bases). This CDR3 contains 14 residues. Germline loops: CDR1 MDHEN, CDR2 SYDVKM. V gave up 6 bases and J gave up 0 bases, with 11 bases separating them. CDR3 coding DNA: TGTGCCAGCAGGCGACAGTCTATGAACACTGAAGCTTTCTTT. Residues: CASRRQSMNTEAFF.

The CDR3 nucleotides read TGCGCCAGCAGCCATGGGACTACTCAAGAGACCCAGTACTTC. It codes for CASSHGTTQETQYF. The chain uses TRBV4-1 and TRBJ2-5; 7 nucleotides align to TRBD2. CDR1 and CDR2 (germline): MGHRA, YSYEKL. The CDR3 extends over 14 amino acids. V gave up 3 bases and J gave up 2 bases; unmatched junction bases: 3.

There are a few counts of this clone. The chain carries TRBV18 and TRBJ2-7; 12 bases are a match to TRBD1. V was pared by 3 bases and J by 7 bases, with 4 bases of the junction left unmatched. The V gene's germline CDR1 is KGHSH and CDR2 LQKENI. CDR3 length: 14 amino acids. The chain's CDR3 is CASSPGQGAHEQYF. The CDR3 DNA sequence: TGTGCCAGCTCACCGGGACAGGGGGCTCATGAGCAGTACTTC.

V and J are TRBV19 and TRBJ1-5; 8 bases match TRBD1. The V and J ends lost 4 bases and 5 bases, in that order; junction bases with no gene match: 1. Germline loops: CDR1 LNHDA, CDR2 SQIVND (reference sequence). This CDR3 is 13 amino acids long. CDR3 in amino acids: CASSRGQDQPQHF. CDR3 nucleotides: TGTGCCAGTAGTAGGGGACAGGATCAGCCCCAGCATTTT.

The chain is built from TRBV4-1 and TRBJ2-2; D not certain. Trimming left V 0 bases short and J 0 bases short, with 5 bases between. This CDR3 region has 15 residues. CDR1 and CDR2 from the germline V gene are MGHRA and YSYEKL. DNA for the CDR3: TGCGCCAGCAGCCAAGAAACAGCGAACACCGGGGAGCTGTTTTTT. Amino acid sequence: CASSQETANTGELFF.

The CDR3 loop is CASSLSSGSSYNEQFF. CDR3 nucleotides: TGTGCCAGCAGCTTGTCCAGCGGGAGCTCCTACAATGAGCAGTTCTTC. The rearrangement joins TRBV7-3 to TRBJ2-1; 8 bases align to TRBD2. Germline values: CDR1 SGHTA, CDR2 FQGTGA. V dropped 3 bases and J dropped 0; count of bases not matched to a gene: 4. CDR3 size: 16 residues. Variable domain in full (rest from reference TRBV7-3 and TRBJ2-1): GAGVSQTPSNKVTEKGKYVELRCDPISGHTALYWYRQSLGQGPEFLIYFQGTGAADDSGLPNDRFFAVRPEGSVSTLKIQRTERGDSAVYLCASSLSSGSSYNEQFFGPGTRLTVL.

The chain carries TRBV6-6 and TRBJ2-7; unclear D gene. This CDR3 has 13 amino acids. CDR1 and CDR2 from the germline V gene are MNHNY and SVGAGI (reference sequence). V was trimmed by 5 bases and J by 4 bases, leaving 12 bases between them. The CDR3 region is CASSPAPSYEQYF. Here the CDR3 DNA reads TGTGCCAGCAGTCCTGCACCGAGTTACGAGCAGTACTTC.

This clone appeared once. CDR3 bases: TGTGCCAGCAGCGCTCCGCCGGGACTGAACTACGAGCAGTACTTC. Translated, it gives CASSAPPGLNYEQYF. The rearrangement joins TRBV6-2 or TRBV6-3 to TRBJ2-7; D possibly corresponds to TRBD2 (6 bases). CDR1 is MNHEY and CDR2 is SVGEGT in the germline V gene. The CDR3 is made up of 15 amino acids. V lost 6 bases to trimming and J lost 3 bases, with 18 bases between them.

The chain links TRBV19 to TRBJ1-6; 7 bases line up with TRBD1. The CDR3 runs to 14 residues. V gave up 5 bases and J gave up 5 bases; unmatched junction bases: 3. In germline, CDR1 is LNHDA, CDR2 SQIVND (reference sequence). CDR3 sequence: CASSSGTDNSPLHF. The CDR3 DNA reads TGTGCCAGTAGTTCCGGGACAGATAATTCACCCCTCCACTTT.

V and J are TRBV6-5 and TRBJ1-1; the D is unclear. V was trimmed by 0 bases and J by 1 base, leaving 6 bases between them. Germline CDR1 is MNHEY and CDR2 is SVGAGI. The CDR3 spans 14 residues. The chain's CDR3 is CASSYSEGNTEAFF. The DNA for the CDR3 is TGTGCCAGCAGTTACTCGGAGGGGAACACTGAAGCTTTCTTT.

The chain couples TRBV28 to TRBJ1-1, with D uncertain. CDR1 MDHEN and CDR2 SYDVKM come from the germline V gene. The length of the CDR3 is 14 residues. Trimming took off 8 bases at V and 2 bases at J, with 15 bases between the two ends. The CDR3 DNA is TGTGCCAGCGGTCTTACAGAACTTAACACTGAAGCTTTCTTT. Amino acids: CASGLTELNTEAFF.

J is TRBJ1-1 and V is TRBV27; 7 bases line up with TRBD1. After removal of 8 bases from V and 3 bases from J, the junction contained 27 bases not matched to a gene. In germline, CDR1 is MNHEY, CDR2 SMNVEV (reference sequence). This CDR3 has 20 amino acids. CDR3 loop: CASSWGAGGGRLKTYTEAFF. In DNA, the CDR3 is TGTGCCAGCTCTTGGGGGGCAGGGGGTGGAAGATTGAAAACCTACACTGAAGCTTTCTTT.

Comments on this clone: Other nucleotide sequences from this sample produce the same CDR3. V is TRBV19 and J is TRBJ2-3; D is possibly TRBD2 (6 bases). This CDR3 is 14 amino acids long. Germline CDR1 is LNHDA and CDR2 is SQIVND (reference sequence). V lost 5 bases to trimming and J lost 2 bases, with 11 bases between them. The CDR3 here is CASSPRRATDTQYF. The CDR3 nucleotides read TGTGCCAGTAGTCCCCGGAGGGCCACAGATACGCAGTATTTT.

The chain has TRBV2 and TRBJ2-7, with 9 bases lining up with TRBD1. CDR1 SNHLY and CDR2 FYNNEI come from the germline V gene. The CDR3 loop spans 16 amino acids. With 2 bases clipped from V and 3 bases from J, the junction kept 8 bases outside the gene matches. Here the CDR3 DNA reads TGTGCCAGCAGTGAAATTGGAACAGGGGGCTTCTACGAGCAGTACTTC. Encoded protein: CASSEIGTGGFYEQYF.

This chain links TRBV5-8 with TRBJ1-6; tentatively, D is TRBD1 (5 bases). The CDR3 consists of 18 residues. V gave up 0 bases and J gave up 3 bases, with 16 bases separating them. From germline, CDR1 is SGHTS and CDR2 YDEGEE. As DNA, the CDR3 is TGTGCCAGCAGCTTGGCCCTTGGGGCTCAAAACTATAATTCACCCCTCCACTTT. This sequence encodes CASSLALGAQNYNSPLHF.

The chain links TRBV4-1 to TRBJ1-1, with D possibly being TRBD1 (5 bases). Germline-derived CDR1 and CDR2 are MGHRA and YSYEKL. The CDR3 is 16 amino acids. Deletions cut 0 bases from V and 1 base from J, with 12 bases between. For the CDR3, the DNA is TGCGCCAGCAGCCAAGAAGGGGCCAGGAGGAACACTGAAGCTTTCTTT. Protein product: CASSQEGARRNTEAFF.

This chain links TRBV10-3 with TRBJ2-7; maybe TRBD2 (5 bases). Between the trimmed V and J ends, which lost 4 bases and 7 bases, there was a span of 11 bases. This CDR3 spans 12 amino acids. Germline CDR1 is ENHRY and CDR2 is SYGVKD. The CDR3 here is CAISVEGREQYF. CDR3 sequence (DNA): TGTGCCATCAGTGTAGAGGGCAGGGAGCAGTACTTC.

The CDR3 DNA sequence: TGTGCCAGCAGCTTTTCCCCCCTAGCGGGAAAATACGAGCAGTACTTC. Protein sequence: CASSFSPLAGKYEQYF. This sequence joins TRBV7-4 and TRBJ2-7, with 9 bases matching TRBD2. The length of the CDR3 is 16 residues. Germline trimming cut 3 bases from V and 4 bases from J; bases unmatched to any gene: 10. CDR1 and CDR2 from the germline V gene are SGHVT and SQSDAQ. The full variable domain, its missing parts supplied by reference TRBV7-4 and TRBJ2-7, is GAGVSQSPRYKVAKRGRDVALRCDSISGHVTLYWYRQTLGQGSEVLTYSQSDAQRDKSGRPSGRFSAERPERSVSTLKIQRTEQGDSAVYLCASSFSPLAGKYEQYFGPGTRLTVT.

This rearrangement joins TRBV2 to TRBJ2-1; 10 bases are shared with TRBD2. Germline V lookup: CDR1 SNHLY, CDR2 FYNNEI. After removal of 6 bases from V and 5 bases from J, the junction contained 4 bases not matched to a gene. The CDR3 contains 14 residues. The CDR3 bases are TGTGCCAGCAGCCAAGGACTAGCGGACAATGAGCAGTTCTTC. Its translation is CASSQGLADNEQFF. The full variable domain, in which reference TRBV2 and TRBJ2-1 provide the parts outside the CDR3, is EPEVTQTPSHQVTQMGQEVILRCVPISNHLYFYWYRQILGQKVEFLVSFYNNEISEKSEIFDDQFSVERPDGSNFTLKIRSTKLEDSAMYFCASSQGLADNEQFFGPGTRLTVL.